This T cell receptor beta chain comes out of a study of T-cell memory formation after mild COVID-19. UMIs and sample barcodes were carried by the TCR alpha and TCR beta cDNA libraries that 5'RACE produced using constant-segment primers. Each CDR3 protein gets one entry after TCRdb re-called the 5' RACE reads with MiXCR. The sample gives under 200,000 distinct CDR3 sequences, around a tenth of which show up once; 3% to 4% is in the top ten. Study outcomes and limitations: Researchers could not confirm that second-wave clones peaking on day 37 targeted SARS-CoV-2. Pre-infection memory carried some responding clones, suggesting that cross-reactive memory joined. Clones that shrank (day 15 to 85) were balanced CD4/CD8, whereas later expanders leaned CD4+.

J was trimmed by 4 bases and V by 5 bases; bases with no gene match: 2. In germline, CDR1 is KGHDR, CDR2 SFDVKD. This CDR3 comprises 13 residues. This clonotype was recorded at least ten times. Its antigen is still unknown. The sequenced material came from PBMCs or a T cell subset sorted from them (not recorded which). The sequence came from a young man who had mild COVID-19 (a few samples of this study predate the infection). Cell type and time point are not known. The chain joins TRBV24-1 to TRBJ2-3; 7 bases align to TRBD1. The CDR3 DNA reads TGTGCCACCAGTGGTCAGGGGGCAGATACGCAGTATTTT. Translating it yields CATSGQGADTQYF.